The next 3 T cell receptor beta chains were all read from a single sample in a study of regulatory T cells in long-lasting Graves disease. Time point meaning: newly diagnosed GD, antithyroid drugs for less than 3 months. Researchers made the TCR library from RNA that was extracted from PBMCs. Through Arm-PCR of CDR3 regions and iRepertoire HTBI primers, TCR beta libraries were built. One entry per CDR3 protein, called by TCRdb with MiXCR from the multiplex PCR reads. This table has under 800,000 distinct CDR3 sequences, less than 20% appearing once. These data also featured in a second study, about T cells in Graves' hyperthyroidism and ophthalmopathy.

This sample comprised peripheral blood mononuclear cells (PBMCs), obtained at new diagnosis, from a patient treated with antithyroid drugs. The receptors shown here come from a woman in her thirties with Graves disease.

In this sample, this clonotype turned up once. This chain joins TRBV20-1 and TRBJ2-3; 12 bases map to TRBD2. The CDR3 covers 16 residues. Germline CDR1 and CDR2: DFQATT and SNEGSKA (reference sequence). Trimming at V came to 6 bases and at J to 5 bases, leaving 12 bases not matched to a gene. The CDR3 sequence: CSADQTSGSPKDTQYF. CDR3 bases: TGCAGTGCCGACCAGACTAGCGGGAGTCCGAAAGATACGCAGTATTTT.

This clonotype was seen repeatedly, ten times or more. The chain joins TRBV11-2 to TRBJ2-5; TRBD1 aligns across 8 bases. Germline V gives CDR1 SGHAT, CDR2 FQNNGV. J gave up 5 bases and V 5 bases, and 13 bases lay outside the gene matches. This CDR3 comprises 16 residues. The CDR3 nucleotides are TGTGCCAGCAGCGAGAGGACAGGGACGAGTCGGGAGACCCAGTACTTC. It codes for CASSERTGTSRETQYF. The variable domain in full, completed from reference TRBV11-2 and TRBJ2-5, reads EAGVAQSPRYKIIEKRQSVAFWCNPISGHATLYWYQQILGQGPKLLIQFQNNGVVDDSQLPKDRFSAERLKGVDSTLKIQPAKLEDSAVYLCASSERTGTSRETQYFGPGTRLLVL.

The chain carries TRBV19 and TRBJ1-1; possible D gene TRBD1, 5 bases. The CDR3 runs 13 residues. The ends were cut back, 2 bases at V and 9 bases at J, with 13 bases in the middle. Per the germline V gene, CDR1 is LNHDA and CDR2 is SQIVND (reference sequence). CDR3 residues: CASSITGKYKAFF. Here the CDR3 DNA reads TGTGCCAGTAGTATAACAGGAAAATACAAAGCTTTCTTT.